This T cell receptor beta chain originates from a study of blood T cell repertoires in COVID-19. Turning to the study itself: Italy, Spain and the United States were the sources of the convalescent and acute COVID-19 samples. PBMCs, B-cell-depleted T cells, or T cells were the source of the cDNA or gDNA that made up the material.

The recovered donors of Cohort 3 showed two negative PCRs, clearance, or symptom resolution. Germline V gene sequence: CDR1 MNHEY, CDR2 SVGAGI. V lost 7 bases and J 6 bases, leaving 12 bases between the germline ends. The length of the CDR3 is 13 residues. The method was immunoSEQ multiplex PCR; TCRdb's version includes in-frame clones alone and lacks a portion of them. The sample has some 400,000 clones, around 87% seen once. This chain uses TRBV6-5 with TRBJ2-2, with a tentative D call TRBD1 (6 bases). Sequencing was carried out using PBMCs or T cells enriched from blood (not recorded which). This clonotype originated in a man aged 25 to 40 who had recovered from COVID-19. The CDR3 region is CASTRDISGELFF. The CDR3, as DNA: TGTGCCAGCACCCGGGACATATCCGGGGAGCTGTTTTTT.